The clone carrying this TCR beta chain occurred many times. Antigen unknown. These data come from a study of Graves' ophthalmopathy and Graves' hyperthyroidism. Investigators amplified TCR beta CDR3 regions from RNA transcripts. The first-round RT-PCR employed HTBI primers together with the Qiagen OneStep RT-PCR kit. A multiplex PCR was then performed as the second round. TCRdb fed the multiplex PCR reads into MiXCR, producing one record per CDR3 protein. The table lists around 600,000 distinct CDR3 sequences, about 38% of them singletons. Trimming took off 4 bases at V and 4 bases at J, with 13 bases between the two ends. This CDR3 comprises 14 residues. CDR1 SGHDN and CDR2 FVKESK come from the germline V gene. Study conclusions and caveats: In separating ophthalmopathy from stable hyperthyroidism, a 13-signature model achieved about 90% sensitivity and approximately 81% specificity.

Establishment of the diagnosis relied upon clinical symptoms, serum thyroxine, TRAb, thyroid ultrasound and orbital computed tomography. The origin of this receptor is an adult man with Graves' ophthalmopathy. Sequencing used peripheral blood. The gene calls are TRBV14 and TRBJ1-1, with D unresolved. Here the CDR3 reads CASSRLMDVTEAFF. CDR3 nucleotides: TGTGCCAGCAGCCGCCTGATGGATGTCACTGAAGCTTTCTTT.